This TCR beta chain was identified during a study of long-term antiretroviral therapy in people with HIV. The overall study: Samples from the earliest time points predate the 2015 immediate-ART recommendation by about a decade. General observations from the study: ART adherence, viral resistance and therapy changes went undocumented.

The assay used was immunoSEQ (version v3.0), run at survey level. Libraries were prepared by immunoSEQ multiplex PCR; TCRdb keeps only in-frame clonotypes and omits some of them. The data show about 27,000 clones, around four fifths seen once. For each donor, at least one pre-ART and at least two post-ART PBMC samples were available. This CDR3 spans 14 amino acids. Trimming took 6 bases from V and 3 from J, leaving 14 bases between them. Germline CDR1 is SNHLY and CDR2 is FYNNEI. Note on this clone: What it binds is not known.

The rearrangement uses TRBV2 and TRBJ1-2; D unclear. Here the sequenced sample was unsorted PBMCs, taken 0.8 years before starting antiretroviral therapy. The clonotype comes from a man between 18 and 35 years old with HIV. In DNA, the CDR3 is TGTGCCAGCAGGCCGGATGTTTCGGACTATGGCTACACCTTC. Translating gives CASRPDVSDYGYTF.